This T cell receptor beta chain was documented in a study of T cells expressing NK-cell markers. Study information: Each TCR beta repertoire originated in sorted T cells that were CD3+CD56+NKG2C+, CD3+CD56+NKG2C- or CD3+CD56-NKG2C+. Seven sequenced donors out of eight were HCMV-seropositive, one seronegative. Study outcomes and limitations: Each of a handful of donors carried dominant NKG2C+ clonotypes accounting for roughly 1.0-7.0% of CD8+ T cells.

CDR3 length: 17 amino acids. Germline CDR1 LNHDA, CDR2 SQIVND (reference sequence). Concerning this clonotype: Its antigen is as yet unknown.

A 5'RACE template switching approach incorporating UMIs was used to make TCR beta cDNA. Reanalyzing the 5' RACE reads, TCRdb keeps one entry per CDR3 protein, without DNA. The table for this sample gives approximately 380,000 distinct CDR3 sequences. Sequenced sample: blood T cells: a sorted CD56 or NKG2C T cell subset, CD4+ or CD8+ T cells, or bulk PBMC T cells (not recorded which). The rearrangement joins TRBV19 to TRBJ2-4; TCRdb returns TRBD1, unconfirmable since there is no DNA. This receptor was identified in a man aged 18 to 69 in good health. CDR3 sequence: CASSKAKGPQAKNIQYF.